Here is one TCR beta chain with its context. TCRdb reprocessed the 5' RACE reads with MiXCR, giving one entry per CDR3 protein. The sample includes about 47,000 distinct CDR3 sequences, approximately 9.9% seen only once; the top ten take 13%. This sample is drawn from a study of early T cells in non-severe SARS-CoV-2 infection. Germline CDR1 and CDR2: SEHNR and FQNEAQ (reference sequence). J gave up 3 bases and V 2 bases, and 5 bases lay outside the gene matches. The CDR3 has 15 amino acids. The chain has TRBV7-9 and TRBJ2-3; 7 bases are shared with TRBD2. Material: whole blood. The TCR comes from an adult who was a healthcare worker with PCR-confirmed SARS-CoV-2 infection or an uninfected control (not recorded which). The CDR3 is CASSLTSGITDTQYF. In nucleotides, the CDR3 is TGTGCCAGCAGCTTAACGAGCGGGATAACAGATACGCAGTATTTT. Full variable domain (rest looked up from reference TRBV7-9 and TRBJ2-3): DTGVSQNPRHKITKRGQNVTFRCDPISEHNRLYWYRQTLGQGPEFLTYFQNEAQLEKSRLLSDRFSAERPKGSFSTLEIQRTEQGDSAMYLCASSLTSGITDTQYFGPGTRLTVL.